This TCR beta chain was captured in a study of T cells in localized non-small cell lung cancer. The study, taken as a whole, reports: Heterogeneity is still possible, as just one tumor region was sequenced. It was uninvolved adjacent lung that showed the highest T cell clonality, exceeding tumor. Adjacent lung held a median about 57 of the top 100 tumor clones.

Unmatched junction bases numbered 6, after V lost 1 base and J lost 2 bases. This CDR3 region has 16 residues. Per the germline V gene, CDR1 is MNHNS and CDR2 is SASEGT. The protocol was immunoSEQ multiplex PCR, while the TCRdb copy is restricted to in-frame clones and leaves out a portion. The table records fewer than 95,000 clones, roughly 93% of them present only once. This clone was observed once. As yet, its antigen is unknown. Sequenced material: PBMCs, taken before any cancer treatment. The sequence was obtained from a woman aged 35-75 years with stage II squamous cell lung carcinoma. The gene calls are TRBV6-1 and TRBJ2-3; 7 bases are shared with TRBD2. The CDR3 region is CASSEGWGTNTDTQYF. In nucleotides, the CDR3 is TGTGCCAGCAGTGAAGGATGGGGGACTAACACAGATACGCAGTATTTT.